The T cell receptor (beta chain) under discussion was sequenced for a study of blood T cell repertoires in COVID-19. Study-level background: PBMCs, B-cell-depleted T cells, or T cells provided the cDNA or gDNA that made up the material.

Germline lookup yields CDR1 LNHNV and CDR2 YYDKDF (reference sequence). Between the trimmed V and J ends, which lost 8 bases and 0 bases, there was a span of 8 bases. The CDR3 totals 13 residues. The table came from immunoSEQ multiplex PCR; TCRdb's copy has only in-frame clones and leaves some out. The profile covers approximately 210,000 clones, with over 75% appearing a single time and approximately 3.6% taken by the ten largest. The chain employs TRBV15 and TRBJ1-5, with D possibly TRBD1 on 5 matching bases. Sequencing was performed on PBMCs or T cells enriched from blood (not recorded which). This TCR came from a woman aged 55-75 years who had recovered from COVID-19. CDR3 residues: CATADSSNQPQHF. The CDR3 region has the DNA TGTGCCACCGCTGACAGTAGCAATCAGCCCCAGCATTTT.